A single TCR beta chain is shown here with its context. These data are taken from a study of blood T cell repertoires in COVID-19. Study as a whole: Donors in the United States, Italy and Spain gave samples during acute or convalescent COVID-19. The cDNA or gDNA used as material had been derived from T cells, B-cell-depleted T cells, or PBMCs.

Cohorts were assigned according to the clinical history that participants reported. The protocol was immunoSEQ multiplex PCR, while the TCRdb copy is restricted to in-frame clones and leaves out a portion. The sample has around 310,000 clones, around 92% seen once. V gave up 4 bases and J gave up 1 base, with 8 bases separating them. CDR1 is SGHAT, CDR2 FQNNGV, per germline. This CDR3 is 14 amino acids long. The receptor was derived from a woman under 40 who had recovered from COVID-19. Sample: PBMCs or T cells enriched from blood (not recorded which). J is TRBJ1-3 and V is TRBV11-2; D uncertain. The CDR3 sequence: CASSSVRSGNTIYF. The CDR3 DNA reads TGTGCCAGCAGCTCAGTGCGGTCTGGAAACACCATATATTTT.